This TCR beta chain was identified during a study of control samples from healthy donors and cancer patients. Here immunoSEQ multiplex PCR was the method, and the copy in TCRdb shows in-frame clones only, minus some. The sample has some 98,000 clones, about 88% seen once; the top ten hold about 35%. Per germline, CDR1 MDHEN and CDR2 SYDVKM. V lost 6 bases to trimming and J lost 9 bases, with 9 bases between them. This CDR3 comprises 11 residues. This clonotype was obtained from a man between 70 and 80 years old with lung cancer. Sequenced material: PBMCs. V is TRBV28 and J is TRBJ2-4, with D possibly TRBD1 on 5 matching bases. The CDR3 sequence is CASRDTGIQYF. In DNA form, the CDR3 reads TGTGCCAGCAGGGACACGGGCATTCAGTACTTC. The whole variable domain, filled in from reference TRBV28 and TRBJ2-4, reads DVKVTQSSRYLVKRTGEKVFLECVQDMDHENMFWYRQDPGLGLRLIYFSYDVKMKEKGDIPEGYSVSREKKERFSLILESASTNQTSMYLCASRDTGIQYFGAGTRLSVL.